This T cell receptor (beta chain) was sequenced during a study of OX40 agonist ivuxolimab in advanced cancers. For the study at large: Patients were around 83% male with ages roughly 20 to 80, mean around 58.

This CDR3 spans 13 amino acids. Germline CDR1 and CDR2: SGHNT and YYREEE (reference sequence). Trimming removed 4 bases at V and 8 bases at J, with 16 bases between. TCRdb's table, derived via immunoSEQ multiplex PCR, lists solely in-frame clones and lacks some. The table lists just over 15,000 clones, around 64% of them singletons. This TCR was recovered from an adult with an advanced solid tumor such as melanoma, head and neck, liver or kidney cancer. J is TRBJ2-7 and V is TRBV5-4, with D perhaps matching TRBD1 (6 bases). Sequences were derived from CD4+ or CD8+ T cells sorted from blood, sampled in a trial of the OX40 agonist ivuxolimab. The CDR3, as DNA: TGTGCCAGCAGCCCGCACGGGACACCTCAGCAGTACTTC. Protein product: CASSPHGTPQQYF. Using reference TRBV5-4 and TRBJ2-7 for the parts outside the CDR3, the full variable domain is ETGVTQSPTHLIKTRGQQVTLRCSSQSGHNTVSWYQQALGQGPQFIFQYYREEENGRGNFPPRFSGLQFPNYSSELNVNALELDDSALYLCASSPHGTPQQYFGPGTRLTVT.